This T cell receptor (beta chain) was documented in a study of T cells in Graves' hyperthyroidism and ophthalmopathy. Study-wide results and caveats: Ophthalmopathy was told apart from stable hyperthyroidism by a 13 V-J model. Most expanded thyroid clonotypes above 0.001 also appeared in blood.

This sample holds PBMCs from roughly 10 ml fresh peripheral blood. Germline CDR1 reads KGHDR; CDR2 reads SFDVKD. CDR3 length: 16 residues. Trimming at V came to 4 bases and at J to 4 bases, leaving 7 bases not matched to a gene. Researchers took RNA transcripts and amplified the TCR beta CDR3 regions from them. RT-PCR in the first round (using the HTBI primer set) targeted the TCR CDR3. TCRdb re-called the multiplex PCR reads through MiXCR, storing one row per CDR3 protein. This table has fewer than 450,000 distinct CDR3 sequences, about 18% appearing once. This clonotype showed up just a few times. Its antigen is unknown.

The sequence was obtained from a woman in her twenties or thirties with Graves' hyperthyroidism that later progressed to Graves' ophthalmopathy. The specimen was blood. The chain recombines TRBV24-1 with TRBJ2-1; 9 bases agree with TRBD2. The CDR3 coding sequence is TGTGCCACCAGTGACTCTTTAGCGGGGGATTACAATGAGCAGTTCTTC. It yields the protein CATSDSLAGDYNEQFF.